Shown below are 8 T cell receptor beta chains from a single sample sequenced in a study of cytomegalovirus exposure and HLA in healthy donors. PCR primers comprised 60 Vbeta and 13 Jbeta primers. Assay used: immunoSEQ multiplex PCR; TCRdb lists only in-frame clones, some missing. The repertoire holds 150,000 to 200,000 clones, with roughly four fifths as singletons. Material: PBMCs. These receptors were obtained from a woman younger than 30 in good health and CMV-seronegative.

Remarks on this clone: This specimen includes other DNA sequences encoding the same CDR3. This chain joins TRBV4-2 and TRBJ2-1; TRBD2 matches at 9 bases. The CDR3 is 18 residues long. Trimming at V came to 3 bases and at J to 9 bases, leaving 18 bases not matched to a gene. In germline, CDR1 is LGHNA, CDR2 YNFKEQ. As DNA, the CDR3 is TGTGCCAGCAGCCACTCGGGTGGATTTAGCGGGAGCTCGGGTGAGCAGTTCTTC. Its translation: CASSHSGGFSGSSGEQFF.

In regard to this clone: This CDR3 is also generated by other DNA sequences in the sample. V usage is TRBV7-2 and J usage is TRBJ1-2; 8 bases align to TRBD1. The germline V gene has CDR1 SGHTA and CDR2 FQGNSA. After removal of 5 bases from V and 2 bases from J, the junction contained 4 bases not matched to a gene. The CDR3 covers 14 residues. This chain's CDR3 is CASSPRQGNYGYTF. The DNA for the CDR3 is TGTGCCAGCAGCCCCAGACAGGGGAACTATGGCTACACCTTC.

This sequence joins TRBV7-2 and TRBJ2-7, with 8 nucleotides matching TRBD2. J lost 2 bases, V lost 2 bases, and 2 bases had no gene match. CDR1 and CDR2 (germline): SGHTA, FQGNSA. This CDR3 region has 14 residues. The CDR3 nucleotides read TGTGCCAGCAGCTTAAGCGGGGGACCCTACGAGCAGTACTTC. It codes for CASSLSGGPYEQYF.

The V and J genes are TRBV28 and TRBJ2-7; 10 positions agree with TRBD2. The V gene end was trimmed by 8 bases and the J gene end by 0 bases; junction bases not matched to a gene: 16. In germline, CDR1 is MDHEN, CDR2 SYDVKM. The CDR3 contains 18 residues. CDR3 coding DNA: TGTGCCAGCGGAACAGCGGGAGGGGACCCGATAAGCTCCTACGAGCAGTACTTC. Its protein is CASGTAGGDPISSYEQYF.

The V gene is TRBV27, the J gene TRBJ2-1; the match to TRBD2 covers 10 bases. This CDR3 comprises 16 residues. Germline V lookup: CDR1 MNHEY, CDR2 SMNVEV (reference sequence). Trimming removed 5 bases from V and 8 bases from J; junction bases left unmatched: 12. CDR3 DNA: TGTGCCAGCAGTCCGCCCACTAGCGGGATCGGGTATGAGCAGTTCTTC. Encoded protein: CASSPPTSGIGYEQFF.

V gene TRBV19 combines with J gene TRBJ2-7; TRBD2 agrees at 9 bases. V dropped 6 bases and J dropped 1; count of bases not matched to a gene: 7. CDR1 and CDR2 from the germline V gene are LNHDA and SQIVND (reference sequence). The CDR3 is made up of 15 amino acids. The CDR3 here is CASRERTSASYEQYF. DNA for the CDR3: TGTGCCAGTAGGGAGAGGACTAGCGCTTCCTACGAGCAGTACTTC.

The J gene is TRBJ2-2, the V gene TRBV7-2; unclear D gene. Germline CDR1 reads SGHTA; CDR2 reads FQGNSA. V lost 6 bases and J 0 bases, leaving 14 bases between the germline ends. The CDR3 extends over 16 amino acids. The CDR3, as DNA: TGTGCCAGCAGGCGAGCAGGCTTAGCGAACACCGGGGAGCTGTTTTTT. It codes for CASRRAGLANTGELFF. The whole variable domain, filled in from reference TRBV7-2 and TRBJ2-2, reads GAGVSQSPSNKVTEKGKDVELRCDPISGHTALYWYRQSLGQGLEFLIYFQGNSAPDKSGLPSDRFSAERTGGSVSTLTIQRTQQEDSAVYLCASRRAGLANTGELFFGEGSRLTVL.

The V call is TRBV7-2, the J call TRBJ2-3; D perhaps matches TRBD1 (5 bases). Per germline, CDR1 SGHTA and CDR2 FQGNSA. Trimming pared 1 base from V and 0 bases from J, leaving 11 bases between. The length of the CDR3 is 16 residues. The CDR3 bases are TGTGCCAGCAGCTTAGGGGGCAGCCCTAGCACAGATACGCAGTATTTT. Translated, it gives CASSLGGSPSTDTQYF.